Below, one T cell receptor (beta chain) is given with its context. There is no known antigen for this receptor. No quality values exist for individual bases; no much larger clone is one base distant. Cut back by 3 bases and 4 bases, the V and J ends lie 13 bases apart. Including cysteine and phenylalanine, the CDR3 has 15 amino acids. This entry keeps only the CDR3 DNA: 45 bases, framed from base 1. From a lookup of the germline V gene (reference sequence), CDR1 and CDR2 are SGHNT and YYREEE. The time point label on this specimen signifies: around 26 weeks on oral tofacitinib. The treatment or condition tag for this specimen amounts to: oral pan-JAK inhibitor, 5-10 mg twice daily. From alopecia areata patients, peripheral blood was collected along with lesional scalp punch biopsies. PBMCs were separated by density centrifugation and stained for CD3, CD4 and CD8, after which CD4+ and CD8+ T cells were sorted on a FACSAria.

The source of the sample is a study of CD8+ T cells in alopecia areata (dated 2018 in TCRdb). With regard to the full study: Treated patients were enrolled in an open-label pilot trial of oral tofacitinib at 5 to 10 mg twice daily for moderate-to-severe alopecia areata. Patients received tofacitinib for 6 to 18 months and were then followed off drug for 6 months to check for delayed response and recurrence. Disease severity in treated patients was measured with the SALT score, which quantifies the percentage of affected scalp surface area. To study T cell clonal expansion in alopecia areata, the researchers applied high-throughput TCRbeta sequencing to both the C3H/HeJ mouse model and human patients. Scalp tissue and sorted CD4+ and CD8+ peripheral blood T cells from patchy and totalis/universalis alopecia areata patients and from healthy controls were covered by human TCRbeta sequencing. Patients on tofacitinib were biopsied at baseline and after 4 and 24 weeks of treatment, and several of the patients also had a later scalp biopsy. Scalp clonality was compared across normal scalp (n=4), patchy alopecia areata scalp (n=8), and alopecia totalis/universalis scalp (n=8). RNA was obtained with the PAXgene miRNA kit for fixed scalp, the miRNeasy kit for PBMCs, and the RNeasy kit for mouse skin. Amplification of TCRbeta CDR3 regions was done by immunoSEQ multiplex PCR using 35 Vbeta forward primers and 13 Jbeta reverse primers. Overall study outcomes, separate from this receptor: Lesional scalp, especially in alopecia totalis/universalis, showed higher clonality and more expanded CD8+ clones than normal scalp, suggesting antigenic drive. Many expanded lesional clones persisted in scalp and blood during tofacitinib treatment, which may partly explain relapse after stopping treatment. Compared with mice, TCR sequences shared between patients were less clear, possibly partly because of HLA diversity across the patient population. Tofacitinib significantly lowered scalp clonality and the number of expanded CD8+ clones among the top 100 scalp clones. Resident alphabeta T cells in normal human skin are also sequenced, complicating scalp TCR repertoire analysis, unlike mouse skin dominated by gammadelta T cells. The treated cohort was small, with a single nonresponder, so links between baseline CD8+ expansion and response need larger studies.

Library preparation employed the immunoSEQ multiplex PCR assay. For TCR sequencing, RNA was extracted from every sample and reverse transcribed into cDNA to serve as template. First-strand cDNA was synthesized with SuperScript III using a 2:1 mix of oligo-dT and random hexamers. A synthetic immune receptor repertoire was used to measure amplification bias, and any remaining bias was corrected computationally. In the paper's pipeline: Raw reads were preprocessed to remove errors, and CDR3 was defined according to IMGT conventions as the region from the conserved cysteine to phenylalanine. Clonality was calculated as 1 minus Shannon entropy normalized by log2 of the number of productive unique TCRs. Scalp TCRbeta sequences were cross-referenced with sorted blood CD4 and CD8 repertoires so that the CD4 or CD8 identity of scalp clones could be inferred. The clones in this table, taken by TCRdb from immuneACCESS, are in-frame only. Not every clone is retained; where verified, under half of the shortfall comes from an unresolved V gene, and the cause of the rest is unknown. V and J calls and clone size are those listed in that table; D and trimming were worked out from the DNA. The sample contains nearly 200,000 clones, roughly 60% of them found a single time. Jointly, the top ten make up roughly 5.8% of the sample.

The clonotype comes from a human donor with alopecia areata. Recombination joined TRBV5-4 with TRBJ2-2, with TRBD1 as a weak D call on 5 bases. The sample here was CD4+ T cells sorted from blood, taken at week 24, from a patient treated with tofacitinib. CDR3 protein: CASSSGKMGTGELFF. The base sequence is TGTGCCAGCAGCTCAGGGAAAATGGGCACCGGGGAGCTGTTTTTT.